This TCR beta chain was sequenced during a study of blood T cell repertoires in COVID-19. This clone was recorded only once. The trim removed 6 bases at V and 5 bases at J, leaving 6 bases unmatched. CDR1 and CDR2 (germline): MDHEN, SYDVKM. This CDR3 region has 15 residues. In the authors' methods: Scientists estimated how many nucleated cells there were by amplifying reference gene primers. TCRdb's copy holds only in-frame clones and misses some; the assay was immunoSEQ multiplex PCR. D and trimming were read from the DNA, whereas the V and J calls and clone size are those reported in that table. Of about 300,000 clones detected, roughly 80% appear once; the ten largest clones hold about 1.5%. Seattle patients were enrolled while actively infected and followed longitudinally.

Sequencing was done on a sample of peripheral blood. This sequence was found in a human donor with COVID-19, enrolled during active disease. The donor label of this sample is uncertain. The chain links TRBV28 to TRBJ2-1, with TRBD2 identical over 11 bases. The CDR3 sequence: CASRTTSGRNNEQFF. CDR3 coding DNA: TGTGCCAGCAGAACTACTAGCGGGAGAAACAATGAGCAGTTCTTC.